Included here is one T cell receptor (beta chain) sequence, with context. The target antigen is unknown. The V gene lost 1 base and the J gene lost 4 bases, with 10 bases spanning the gap. Germline loops: CDR1 SEHNR, CDR2 FQNEAQ (reference sequence). The CDR3 totals 14 residues. These data come from a study of T-cell memory formation after mild COVID-19. Turning to the study itself: The two donors had largely donor-specific TCR clusters. Study-wide results and limits: Those CD4+ clones that contracted were mainly in CM and EM (CD8+ ones in EMRA). Balance between CD4 and CD8 was seen in clones contracting day 15 to 85, and a CD4+ lean was seen in later expanders. Specificity for SARS-CoV-2 was not confirmed among the second-wave clones peaking on day 37.

TCRdb used MiXCR to reprocess the 5' RACE reads, holding one entry per CDR3 protein. The sample yields 300,000 to 350,000 distinct CDR3 sequences, approximately 19% seen once. This clonotype was sampled from a man aged 18 to 30 who had mild COVID-19 (a few samples of this study predate the infection). Cell type and time point are not known. The V and J genes are TRBV7-9 and TRBJ1-2; D is unclear. The sequenced sample was PBMCs or a T cell subset sorted from them (not recorded which). Here the CDR3 reads CASSLERIPYGYTF. The CDR3 nucleotides read TGTGCCAGCAGCTTAGAGAGGATCCCCTATGGCTACACCTTC.